The rows below give T cell receptor beta chains drawn from one sample of a study of blood T cell repertoires in COVID-19. Produced via immunoSEQ multiplex PCR; TCRdb's table is partial and in-frame only. The table shows approximately 170,000 clones, with 80% occurring only once. The specimen sequenced was PBMCs or T cells enriched from blood (not recorded which). The receptors were gathered from a man between 40 and 49 years old who had recovered from COVID-19. CDR3s include the opening cysteine and the closing phenylalanine or tryptophan. The D gene is left open where the match is weak. Some rows have no size entry. The others give once, few or many, or a class for an expanded clone.

NA	TRBJ1-2	TRBV27	NA	TGTGCCAGCAGTTTATCCGTTAACTATGGCTACACCTTC	CASSLSVNYGYTF
NA	TRBJ2-5	TRBV19	TRBD2	TGTGCCAGTAGTATAGCCCCCCTAGCGGGGGTACTAACCCAGTACTTC	CASSIAPLAGVLTQYF
NA	TRBJ1-2	TRBV13	TRBD1	TGTGCCAGCAGCTTAGGAGGGGACAGGACGGACGGCTACACCTTC	CASSLGGDRTDGYTF
NA	TRBJ1-2	TRBV4-1	NA	TGCGCCAGCAGCCAAGATTTTGGACAGTTGTTTTATGGCTACACCTTC	CASSQDFGQLFYGYTF
NA	TRBJ2-4	TRBV10-3	NA	TGTGCCATCAGTGGGTCGGGCCCAGAGGCCAAAAACATTCAGTACTTC	CAISGSGPEAKNIQYF
NA	TRBJ1-2	TRBV5-5	NA	TGTGCCAGCAGCATCGGATCAGGGGTCTATGGCTACACCTTC	CASSIGSGVYGYTF
NA	TRBJ2-2	TRBV30	NA	TGTGCCTGGGCGAAACAGCTACCGGAAAGAGGGGAGCTGTTTTTT	CAWAKQLPERGELFF
once	TRBJ1-5	TRBV3-1/TRBV3-2	NA	TGTGCCAGCAGCCAAGACAGGGGGCCCCAGCATTTT	CASSQDRGPQHF
NA	TRBJ2-5	TRBV3-1/TRBV3-2	TRBD2	TGTGCCAGCAGCCAAGGTTGGCTAGCGGGCCAAGAGACCCAGTACTTC	CASSQGWLAGQETQYF
NA	TRBJ2-3	TRBV18	NA	TGTGCCAGCTCACCCCCCACGGTAGATACGCAGTATTTT	CASSPPTVDTQYF
NA	TRBJ2-5	TRBV4-1	TRBD2	TGCGCCAGCAGCCCAGGCGCGGCGGGGGGCACGGAGACCCAGTACTTC	CASSPGAAGGTETQYF
once	TRBJ2-1	TRBV6-1	NA	TGTGCCAGCAGTGATGGTTCGGGGGGCAGGGTAAATGAGCAGTTCTTC	CASSDGSGGRVNEQFF
NA	TRBJ2-3	TRBV2	TRBD1	TGTGCCAGCAGTGGGGACAGAAGATCTGATACGCAGTATTTT	CASSGDRRSDTQYF
NA	TRBJ1-6	TRBV7-9	TRBD1	TGTGCCAGCAGCTTAGCAGTATACAGGACAGGCTCCTATAATTCACCCCTCCACTTT	CASSLAVYRTGSYNSPLHF
once	TRBJ2-1	TRBV5-1	NA	TGCGCCAGCAGCCTCTCCCGGGGCTACAATGAGCAGTTCTTC	CASSLSRGYNEQFF
NA	TRBJ1-2	TRBV25-1	NA	TGTGCCAGCAGTGAATTTCAGGGTTTGGATGGCTACACCTTC	CASSEFQGLDGYTF
NA	TRBJ2-1	TRBV6-4	TRBD2	TGTGCCAGCAGTGTCACTAGCGGGAACAATGAGCAGTTCTTC	CASSVTSGNNEQFF
NA	TRBJ1-3	TRBV6-5	TRBD1	TGTGCCAGCAGTTACTCGATGGGACAGGGAAACACCATATATTTT	CASSYSMGQGNTIYF
NA	TRBJ1-2	TRBV7-9	NA	TGTGCCAGCAGCTTAGCAGGGGTCCATGGCTACACCTTC	CASSLAGVHGYTF
few	TRBJ1-1	TRBV9	TRBD1	TGTGCCAGCAGCGCCTTAGGACAGGGGGCTGAAGCTTTCTTT	CASSALGQGAEAFF
NA	TRBJ2-3	TRBV11-1	NA	TGTGCCAGCAGTTTCCAAACGGGGAGAGGTACAGATACGCAGTATTTT	CASSFQTGRGTDTQYF
few	TRBJ1-6	TRBV2	TRBD1	TGTGCCAGCAGCGACAGGGTTGACAATTCACCCCTCCACTTT	CASSDRVDNSPLHF
NA	TRBJ1-2	TRBV30	NA	TGTGCCTGGAGGGATGCAGGGGTGGACTATGGCTACACCTTC	CAWRDAGVDYGYTF
few	TRBJ1-3	TRBV9	TRBD1	TGTGCCAGCAGCCCAGGGGACAGGGGCGACAAAAACACCATATATTTT	CASSPGDRGDKNTIYF
NA	TRBJ2-7	TRBV6-1	NA	TGTGCCAGCAGTGATTTTAGGGCCCTCGGACTATTGGAGCAGTACTTC	CASSDFRALGLLEQYF
NA	TRBJ1-1	TRBV10-3	NA	TGTGCCATCAGCGCCGGGTTCGACACTGAAGCTTTCTTT	CAISAGFDTEAFF
NA	TRBJ1-4	TRBV2	NA	TGTGCCAGCAGTGAGCGAGGTGAAAAACTGTTTTTT	CASSERGEKLFF
many	TRBJ1-2	TRBV5-1	NA	TGCGCCAGCAGCTTCGAGCAGGGCAAAGGTTATGGCTACACCTTC	CASSFEQGKGYGYTF
NA	TRBJ1-1	TRBV5-1	NA	TGCGCCAGCAGACCCCAGCCGGGATTGACTGAAGCTTTCTTT	CASRPQPGLTEAFF
few	TRBJ1-1	TRBV6-4	NA	TGTGCCAGCAGTTTGCAGGGCGACACTGAAGCTTTCTTT	CASSLQGDTEAFF
NA	TRBJ2-6	TRBV6-5	NA	TGTGCCAGCAGCGAGAGGGTGTTCGGGGCCAACGTCCTGACTTTC	CASSERVFGANVLTF
NA	TRBJ2-7	TRBV12-1	NA	TGTGCCAGCAGCGGGACAGGGAGCGTCCACGAGCAGTACTTC	CASSGTGSVHEQYF
NA	TRBJ2-5	TRBV18	NA	TGTGCCAGCTCACCACGAGGCGAGACCCAGTACTTC	CASSPRGETQYF
NA	TRBJ2-1	TRBV14	NA	TGTGCCAGCAGCCTCCTACTTGAGCAGTTCTTC	CASSLLLEQFF
NA	TRBJ2-3	TRBV30	NA	TGTGCCTGGAGTACCTCCCGGGGAGCGGGCACAGATACGCAGTATTTT	CAWSTSRGAGTDTQYF
NA	TRBJ1-2	TRBV6-6	NA	TGTGCCAGCAGTTACTCTGCGGGGGATGGCTACACCTTC	CASSYSAGDGYTF
NA	TRBJ1-6	TRBV30	TRBD1	TGTGCCTGGACCCACTGGGACAGGGACAGTTCACCCCTCCACTTT	CAWTHWDRDSSPLHF
NA	TRBJ1-2	TRBV18	TRBD1	TGTGCCAGCTCACAGACCGGGACAGATCCGCATGGCTACACCTTC	CASSQTGTDPHGYTF
NA	TRBJ2-1	TRBV6-4	NA	TGTGCCAGCAGTGCATCAGGGACTCCCAATGAGCAGTTCTTC	CASSASGTPNEQFF
NA	TRBJ1-5	TRBV21-1	NA	TGTGCCAGCAGCAAAGACAGGGGCAATCAGCCCCAGCATTTT	CASSKDRGNQPQHF
NA	TRBJ1-5	TRBV28	NA	TGTGCCAGCAGTTTAGTAGCAGCCTCCAATCAGCCCCAGCATTTT	CASSLVAASNQPQHF
NA	TRBJ2-7	TRBV5-1	TRBD2	TGCGCCAGCTCTACTAGCGACTCCTACGAGCAGTACTTC	CASSTSDSYEQYF
NA	TRBJ2-1	TRBV4-1	NA	TGCGCCAGCAGCTACGCCGGGGGGCGCTCCTACAATGAGCAGTTCTTC	CASSYAGGRSYNEQFF
NA	TRBJ1-2	TRBV18	NA	TGTGCCAGCTCACCAGCAGGCCCCTATGGCTACACCTTC	CASSPAGPYGYTF
NA	TRBJ2-5	TRBV5-1	TRBD2	TGCGCCAGCAGCTTGGCGGGGCGGGGGGGCATGGAGACCCAGTACTTC	CASSLAGRGGMETQYF
NA	TRBJ2-2	TRBV19	NA	TGTGCCAGTAGTAACTGGGGGCAGCTGAGAGACACCGGGGAGCTGTTTTTT	CASSNWGQLRDTGELFF
NA	TRBJ1-4	TRBV7-8	NA	TGTGCCAGCAGCCAGGACACAATGAATGAAAAACTGTTTTTT	CASSQDTMNEKLFF
NA	TRBJ2-2	TRBV10-2	NA	TGCGCCAGCACAGAGGGGGGGGCGAACACCGGGGAGCTGTTTTTT	CASTEGGANTGELFF
few	TRBJ1-1	TRBV11-3	NA	TGTGCCAGCAGCTTACGGGGTAACACTGAAGCTTTCTTT	CASSLRGNTEAFF
NA	TRBJ2-1	TRBV27	TRBD2	TGTGCCAGCCGCACCTTGGGTAGCGGGGGACTTGGGGCAAATGAGCAGTTCTTC	CASRTLGSGGLGANEQFF
NA	TRBJ2-1	TRBV13	TRBD1	TGTGCCAGCAGCTCCCAAGGACAGGGTAGGAACAATGAGCAGTTCTTC	CASSSQGQGRNNEQFF
NA	TRBJ1-2	TRBV6-5	NA	TGTGCCAGCAGTAGAACTCGGGACAAAGATGGCTACACCTTC	CASSRTRDKDGYTF
NA	TRBJ1-2	TRBV28	NA	TGTGCCAGCAGTCCCTTCGAGAATTTTAACTATGGCTACACCTTC	CASSPFENFNYGYTF
few	TRBJ2-1	TRBV4-1	TRBD2	TGCGCCAGCAGCACCCCCCGACTAGCGGGGGCGAGAAATGAGCAGTTCTTC	CASSTPRLAGARNEQFF
NA	TRBJ2-1	TRBV5-4	NA	TGTGCCAGCAGCTTGGCCCAGGTTATCAACAATGAGCAGTTCTTC	CASSLAQVINNEQFF
NA	TRBJ2-5	TRBV7-7	TRBD1	TGTGCCAGCAGCCCCGGGACAGGGGGTACAGAGACCCAGTACTTC	CASSPGTGGTETQYF
NA	TRBJ2-7	TRBV18	TRBD2	TGTGCCAGCTCTCGAGATCTAGCGGGGGGGCCTCTAGTGAAGTACTTC	CASSRDLAGGPLVKYF
NA	TRBJ1-2	TRBV6-5	NA	TGTGCCAGCAGTTACGGGCAGTATGGCTACACCTTC	CASSYGQYGYTF